A single sample is the source of the 28 T cell receptor beta chains below, sequenced in a study of T-cell reconstitution after alpha-beta-depleted transplantation in children. Molecular barcoding with unique molecular identifiers was used for the TCRbeta library. Each CDR3 protein is one row after TCRdb ran MiXCR on the PCR reads. The table includes fewer than 550,000 distinct CDR3 sequences, about a sixth detected once. Sequencing used PBMCs, mostly from graft donor cells, obtained 360 days after TCRalphabeta/CD19-depleted stem cell transplant. The source is a boy under two years old who had a stem cell transplant for Wiskott-Aldrich syndrome, so the T cells may come from the graft donor.

This clonotype has a handful of counts. The genes are TRBV29-1 and TRBJ2-5; TRBD2 agrees at 9 bases. From germline, CDR1 is SQVTM and CDR2 ANQGSEA. Trimming took 6 bases from V and 4 from J; bases not matched to a gene: 12. CDR3 length: 15 amino acids. The CDR3 DNA reads as TGCAGCGTGAGGGGAAGGCTAGCGGGACTAGAGACCCAGTACTTC. It encodes CSVRGRLAGLETQYF.

V gene TRBV4-1 combines with J gene TRBJ2-3, with 10 bases lining up with TRBD1. The junction had 11 bases not matched to a gene; V was cut back by 3 bases and J by 5 bases. The germline V gene has CDR1 MGHRA and CDR2 YSYEKL. CDR3 length equals 17 residues. CDR3 protein: CASSHTGTGDRGDTQYF. The DNA for the CDR3 is TGCGCCAGCAGCCATACCGGGACAGGGGACAGGGGAGATACGCAGTATTTT.

In this sample, this clonotype turned up a few times. This chain uses TRBV7-2 with TRBJ2-2; no clear D. The CDR3 length is 16 residues. Deletions cut 8 bases from V and 0 bases from J, with 16 bases between. Germline CDR1 SGHTA, CDR2 FQGNSA. The CDR3 DNA reads as TGTGCCAGCCACACACTGTTTTTCGCGAACACCGGGGAGCTGTTTTTT. Protein product: CASHTLFFANTGELFF. Together with reference TRBV7-2 and TRBJ2-2, the CDR3 gives the full variable domain: GAGVSQSPSNKVTEKGKDVELRCDPISGHTALYWYRQSLGQGLEFLIYFQGNSAPDKSGLPSDRFSAERTGGSVSTLTIQRTQQEDSAVYLCASHTLFFANTGELFFGEGSRLTVL.

The V gene is TRBV3-1, the J gene TRBJ2-1; no definite D call. The V gene lost 0 bases and the J gene lost 7 bases, with 7 bases spanning the gap. This CDR3 comprises 13 residues. Germline V lookup: CDR1 LGHDT, CDR2 YNNKEL (reference sequence). CDR3 in amino acids: CASSQETLNEQFF. CDR3 DNA sequence: TGTGCCAGCAGCCAAGAAACTCTTAATGAGCAGTTCTTC.

This clonotype was counted ten times or more. The chain recombines TRBV27 with TRBJ2-1, with unresolved D. Germline CDR1 is MNHEY and CDR2 is SMNVEV (reference sequence). V gave up 6 bases and J gave up 0 bases, with 9 bases separating them. This CDR3 spans 14 amino acids. CDR3 sequence (DNA): TGTGCCAGCAGATCAGTTTTCTCCTACAATGAGCAGTTCTTC. Its translation: CASRSVFSYNEQFF.

This clonotype occurred a few times. The rearrangement links TRBV3-1 to TRBJ2-1, with 11 bases identical to TRBD2. Germline CDR1 LGHDT, CDR2 YNNKEL (reference sequence). The length of the CDR3 is 19 residues. The V segment lost 4 bases and the J segment 0 bases; nucleotides outside the gene matches: 11. CDR3 coding DNA: TGTGCCAGCAGCCTTCCGGGACTAGCGGCCCCTTACTCCTACAATGAGCAGTTCTTC. Amino acids: CASSLPGLAAPYSYNEQFF.

V is TRBV6-1 and J is TRBJ2-5, with D tentatively TRBD2 (5 bases). CDR1 MNHNS and CDR2 SASEGT come from the germline V gene. This CDR3 comprises 13 residues. Trimming took off 2 bases at V and 7 bases at J, with 11 bases between the two ends. In nucleotides, the CDR3 is TGTGCCAGCAGTGAAATCGGCGGAGGGACCCAGTACTTC. It codes for CASSEIGGGTQYF.

In its sample, this clonotype was seen a few times. The chain joins TRBV3-1 to TRBJ2-1; 13 bases are a match to TRBD2. CDR3 length equals 16 residues. Germline trimming cut 4 bases from V and 7 bases from J; bases unmatched to any gene: 7. Germline CDR1 reads LGHDT; CDR2 reads YNNKEL (reference sequence). The CDR3 protein is CASSLPGLAGRNEQFF. The DNA of the CDR3 is TGTGCCAGCAGCCTACCGGGACTAGCGGGAAGGAATGAGCAGTTCTTC.

This clonotype was observed a handful of times. The chain carries TRBV7-9 and TRBJ2-7; D uncertain. V lost 1 base to trimming and J lost 4 bases, with 8 bases between them. The CDR3 extends over 13 amino acids. Germline V gene sequence: CDR1 SEHNR, CDR2 FQNEAQ (reference sequence). CDR3 bases: TGTGCCAGCAGCTTAGAGAGCGTGTACGAGCAGTACTTC. This encodes CASSLESVYEQYF.

This clonotype was seen a handful of times. The chain combines TRBV7-6 with TRBJ2-1, with a weak D call TRBD1 (8 bases). The length of the CDR3 is 15 residues. V gave up 5 bases and J gave up 6 bases, with 17 bases separating them. Germline V gene sequence: CDR1 SGHVS, CDR2 FNYEAQ. The CDR3, as DNA: TGTGCCAGCAGCAACAGACAGGGGAGGGGCAATGAGCAGTTCTTC. Protein sequence: CASSNRQGRGNEQFF.

Here the CDR3 DNA reads TGCAGTGCTAGGGGGGCTTCCTATAATTCACCCCTCCACTTT. Protein sequence: CSARGASYNSPLHF. J is TRBJ1-6 and V is TRBV20-1; D may be TRBD1 (6 bases). Germline values: CDR1 DFQATT, CDR2 SNEGSKA (reference sequence). This CDR3 spans 14 amino acids. V was trimmed by 3 bases and J by 1 base, leaving 7 bases between them.

The sample holds a few counts of this clonotype. V is TRBV12-3 or TRBV12-4 and J is TRBJ1-2; perhaps TRBD1 as D (5 bases). V lost 7 bases, J lost 0 bases, and 15 bases lay in between. This CDR3 comprises 15 residues. The CDR3 reads CASTRGQPPNYGYTF. The CDR3 bases are TGTGCCAGCACGCGGGGCCAACCACCTAACTATGGCTACACCTTC.

The chain employs TRBV4-2 and TRBJ2-5, with D perhaps assigned TRBD1 or TRBD2 (5 bases each). V was cut by 5 bases and J by 3 bases, with 19 bases left in between. Germline loops: CDR1 LGHNA, CDR2 YNFKEQ. This CDR3 spans 16 amino acids. The CDR3 here is CASSLPGTDLEETQYF. The DNA of the CDR3 is TGTGCCAGCAGCTTACCCGGGACGGATCTAGAAGAGACCCAGTACTTC.

The table lists this clonotype with many counts. The rearrangement uses TRBV5-1 and TRBJ2-7, with 7 bases identical to TRBD1. Germline V gene data show CDR1 as SGHRS and CDR2 as YFSETQ. J was trimmed by 0 bases and V by 3 bases; bases with no gene match: 6. CDR3 length: 15 amino acids. The CDR3 coding sequence is TGCGCCAGCAGCTCGGGACAGCTTCTCTCCTACGAGCAGTACTTC. Its protein product is CASSSGQLLSYEQYF.

CDR3 coding DNA: TGTGCCAGCAGCTTAGTTACCAGCCCAATCCAAGAGACCCAGTACTTC. Translating gives CASSLVTSPIQETQYF. This chain uses TRBV7-8 with TRBJ2-5; D is unresolved. In germline, CDR1 is SGHVS, CDR2 FQNEAQ. V was shortened by 1 base and J by 1 base, with 13 bases between the two germline ends. The CDR3 contains 16 residues.

V usage is TRBV20-1 and J usage is TRBJ2-3, with unresolved D. This CDR3 is 15 amino acids long. Trimming pared 0 bases from V and 2 bases from J, leaving 12 bases between. Germline-derived CDR1 and CDR2 are DFQATT and SNEGSKA (reference sequence). The CDR3 loop is CSARDASVYTDTQYF. Here the CDR3 DNA reads TGCAGTGCTAGAGATGCGAGCGTATACACAGATACGCAGTATTTT.

In its sample, this clonotype was seen a few times. The CDR3 loop is CASSIRSRRSSPLHF. DNA of the CDR3: TGTGCCAGCAGCATCCGATCCCGACGGAGCTCACCCCTCCACTTT. This chain joins TRBV7-2 and TRBJ1-6; D uncertain. There are 15 residues in the CDR3. The ends were cut back, 5 bases at V and 10 bases at J, with 18 bases in the middle. Germline V gives CDR1 SGHTA, CDR2 FQGNSA.

The chain is built from TRBV5-6 and TRBJ2-1; D unclear. There are 12 residues in the CDR3. CDR1 is SGHDT, CDR2 YYEEEE, per germline. V lost 2 bases, J lost 12 bases, and 12 bases lay in between. This CDR3 reads CASSFPLSGQFF. The CDR3 DNA reads as TGTGCCAGCAGCTTTCCTCTATCCGGGCAGTTCTTC.

The DNA of the CDR3 is TGCGCCAGCAGCTTGGAGGGCCTTCGACAAGAGACCCAGTACTTC. Translated, it gives CASSLEGLRQETQYF. The chain recombines TRBV5-1 with TRBJ2-5; D uncertain. V lost 0 bases, J lost 2 bases, and 11 bases lay in between. Germline V lookup: CDR1 SGHRS, CDR2 YFSETQ. This CDR3 comprises 15 residues.

The chain is built from TRBV5-1 and TRBJ1-2; D call uncertain. Deletions cut 0 bases from V and 10 bases from J, with 19 bases between. This CDR3 is built from 15 residues. The germline gives CDR1 SGHRS, CDR2 YFSETQ. The CDR3 region has the DNA TGCGCCAGCAGCTTGGGGGGTCGCGATCGGACTTCCTACACCTTC. It is translated as CASSLGGRDRTSYTF. The full variable domain, completed using reference TRBV5-1 and TRBJ1-2, is KAGVTQTPRYLIKTRGQQVTLSCSPISGHRSVSWYQQTPGQGLQFLFEYFSETQRNKGNFPGRFSGRQFSNSRSEMNVSTLELGDSALYLCASSLGGRDRTSYTFGSGTRLTVV.

This clonotype was observed a few times. This chain uses TRBV6-6 with TRBJ1-2; D unclear. V lost 7 bases to trimming and J lost 3 bases, with 12 bases between them. CDR1 MNHNY and CDR2 SVGAGI come from the germline V gene (reference sequence). This CDR3 has 13 residues. CDR3: CASKRGPHYGYTF. DNA of the CDR3: TGTGCCAGCAAAAGAGGACCGCACTATGGCTACACCTTC.

The CDR3: CASLDPGLGYNEQFF. The CDR3 DNA follows: TGCGCCAGCCTCGATCCGGGACTAGGCTACAATGAGCAGTTCTTC. The J gene is TRBJ2-1, the V gene TRBV5-1; 8 positions agree with TRBD2. The V gene's germline CDR1 is SGHRS and CDR2 YFSETQ. V shed 7 bases, J shed 3 bases, and the junction held 9 bases outside the gene matches. The CDR3 loop spans 15 amino acids.

As DNA, the CDR3 is TGTGCCACCAGTGATTACGGGACAGCCCCGAGGCTGTTTTTT. Residues: CATSDYGTAPRLFF. V usage is TRBV24-1 and J usage is TRBJ2-2, with TRBD1 matching 7 bases. Germline values: CDR1 KGHDR, CDR2 SFDVKD. The CDR3 spans 14 residues. The J segment lost 13 bases and the V segment lost 2 bases, leaving 9 bases of the junction unmatched.

V and J are TRBV12-3 or TRBV12-4 and TRBJ2-1, with a tentative D call TRBD2 (5 bases). The CDR3 consists of 11 residues. V gave up 6 bases and J gave up 12 bases, with 12 bases separating them. As DNA, the CDR3 is TGTGCCAGCAGGGAGAGCGGTATGCAGTTCTTC. It encodes CASRESGMQFF.

There are a few counts of this clonotype. The chain is built from TRBV12-3 or TRBV12-4 and TRBJ1-1; D remains ambiguous. The CDR3 runs 14 residues. Trimming stripped 3 bases from V and 5 bases from J, with 13 bases between. The CDR3 loop reads CASSFSWVSTEAFF. The CDR3 nucleotides read TGTGCCAGCAGTTTTAGTTGGGTCTCGACTGAAGCTTTCTTT.

This clonotype showed up just a few times. This chain joins TRBV28 and TRBJ2-4, with 9 positions matching TRBD2. Germline CDR1 MDHEN, CDR2 SYDVKM. This CDR3 comprises 19 residues. V shed 5 bases and J 1 base; nucleotides not matched to a gene: 15. The CDR3 DNA reads TGTGCCAGCAGTCTCCCAGGGGTCTTAGCGGGGGTGGCCAAAAACATTCAGTACTTC. Translating it yields CASSLPGVLAGVAKNIQYF.

This clonotype was seen at least ten times. J is TRBJ2-7 and V is TRBV29-1, with TRBD2 identical over 7 bases. J lost 6 bases, V lost 4 bases, and 9 bases had no gene match. CDR1 SQVTM and CDR2 ANQGSEA come from the germline V gene. This CDR3 spans 13 amino acids. CDR3 loop: CSVGASGTIEQYF. The CDR3 nucleotides are TGCAGCGTTGGGGCTAGCGGAACCATCGAGCAGTACTTC.

This chain joins TRBV7-8 and TRBJ2-5; D unclear. CDR3 size: 12 residues. CDR1 is SGHVS, CDR2 FQNEAQ, per germline. V lost 2 bases and J lost 12, with 13 bases in between. The CDR3, as DNA: TGTGCCAGCAGCTTAAGGCAGGCTCGAAAGTACTTC. Translated: CASSLRQARKYF. The whole variable domain, filled in from reference TRBV7-8 and TRBJ2-5, reads GAGVSQSPRYKVAKRGQDVALRCDPISGHVSLFWYQQALGQGPEFLTYFQNEAQLDKSGLPSDRFFAERPEGSVSTLKIQRTQQEDSAVYLCASSLRQARKYFGPGTRLLVL.